These 32 T cell receptor beta chains came from one sample sequenced in a study of cytomegalovirus exposure and HLA in healthy donors. Both 60 Vbeta primers and 13 Jbeta primers went into the PCR. Some clones are missing from TCRdb's copy, which holds only in-frame ones; the method was immunoSEQ multiplex PCR. The sample shows approximately 260,000 clones, 84% of them seen only once. The material sequenced was PBMCs. The receptors were sampled from a woman aged 35 to 49 in good health and CMV-seropositive.

The chain combines TRBV9 with TRBJ1-3, with 9 nucleotides matching TRBD1. Trimming cost V 3 bases and J 4 bases; bases outside gene matches: 5. Germline V CDR1 and CDR2: SGDLS, YYNGEE. This CDR3 spans 15 amino acids. CDR3 DNA sequence: TGTGCCAGCAGCGCGAGACAGGGGGAAGGAAACACCATATATTTT. Its protein product is CASSARQGEGNTIYF.

CDR3 region: CASSLQGQSNSPLHF. The CDR3 DNA reads TGTGCCAGCAGCTTACAGGGACAGAGCAATTCACCCCTCCACTTT. The V gene is TRBV7-3, the J gene TRBJ1-6; 7 bases fit TRBD1. Trimming at V came to 2 bases and at J to 7 bases, leaving 5 bases not matched to a gene. This CDR3 region has 15 residues. In germline, CDR1 is SGHTA, CDR2 FQGTGA.

This chain links TRBV5-1 with TRBJ1-1, with D unclear. In germline, CDR1 is SGHRS, CDR2 YFSETQ. The CDR3 runs 14 residues. Trimming removed 2 bases at V and 5 bases at J, with 13 bases between. The CDR3 loop reads CASSLGAPETEAFF. The CDR3 DNA reads TGCGCCAGCAGCTTAGGTGCCCCGGAGACTGAAGCTTTCTTT.

J is TRBJ2-5 and V is TRBV28, with D possibly matching TRBD1 (5 bases). Germline V gene sequence: CDR1 MDHEN, CDR2 SYDVKM. This CDR3 spans 16 amino acids. Trimming took off 3 bases at V and 1 base at J, with 15 bases between the two ends. In DNA form, the CDR3 reads TGTGCCAGCAGTTTCGGGTCAGGGCTCATCCAAGAGACCCAGTACTTC. Translation: CASSFGSGLIQETQYF.

V is TRBV2 and J is TRBJ2-1; TRBD2 matches 11 bases. This CDR3 comprises 14 residues. V trimming: 8 bases; J trimming: 4 bases; junction bases outside the gene matches: 4. CDR1 SNHLY and CDR2 FYNNEI come from the germline V gene. The CDR3: CASVGLAAYNEQFF. The CDR3 nucleotides read TGTGCCAGCGTGGGACTAGCGGCATACAATGAGCAGTTCTTC. Based on the CDR3 plus reference TRBV2 and TRBJ2-1, the full variable domain is EPEVTQTPSHQVTQMGQEVILRCVPISNHLYFYWYRQILGQKVEFLVSFYNNEISEKSEIFDDQFSVERPDGSNFTLKIRSTKLEDSAMYFCASVGLAAYNEQFFGPGTRLTVL.

CDR3 sequence (DNA): TGTGCCAGCAGCCCTACGGCGGCCACCGGGACAGGAGACTACCAAGAGACCCAGTACTTC. It specifies CASSPTAATGTGDYQETQYF. The chain links TRBV7-8 to TRBJ2-5, with 8 bases fitting TRBD1. The CDR3 length is 20 residues. V trimming: 5 bases; J trimming: 0 bases; junction bases outside the gene matches: 20. Germline CDR1 SGHVS, CDR2 FQNEAQ.

Worth noting for this clone: The sample contains more than one DNA sequence encoding this CDR3. The rearrangement joins TRBV2 to TRBJ2-1, with 14 positions matching TRBD2. This CDR3 comprises 14 residues. Germline V gene data show CDR1 as SNHLY and CDR2 as FYNNEI. V was pared by 6 bases and J by 9 bases, with 4 bases of the junction left unmatched. CDR3 bases: TGTGCCAGCAGGGGACTAGCGGGAGTAGGTGAGCAGTTCTTC. It codes for CASRGLAGVGEQFF. Using reference TRBV2 and TRBJ2-1 for the parts outside the CDR3, the full variable domain is EPEVTQTPSHQVTQMGQEVILRCVPISNHLYFYWYRQILGQKVEFLVSFYNNEISEKSEIFDDQFSVERPDGSNFTLKIRSTKLEDSAMYFCASRGLAGVGEQFFGPGTRLTVL.

The gene calls are TRBV5-6 and TRBJ2-7; 8 positions agree with TRBD1. The V and J ends lost 1 base and 2 bases, in that order; junction bases with no gene match: 8. From germline, CDR1 is SGHDT and CDR2 YYEEEE. CDR3 length: 16 residues. The CDR3 loop is CASSLNTGGSTYEQYF. The CDR3 bases are TGTGCCAGCAGCTTGAATACAGGGGGGTCCACCTACGAGCAGTACTTC.

The V call is TRBV5-1, the J call TRBJ2-5, with TRBD1 identical over 7 bases. The J call may be mistaken, given a closer DNA end match to TRBJ2-7. From germline, CDR1 is SGHRS and CDR2 YFSETQ. The CDR3 contains 17 residues. The CDR3 DNA reads TGCGCCAGCAGCTTATGGCCTAGGACAGGCAGCTCCTACGAGCAGTACTTC. Its translation: CASSLWPRTGSSYEQYF.

The V gene is TRBV4-2, the J gene TRBJ1-2, with 7 bases lining up with TRBD1. J was trimmed by 9 bases and V by 2 bases; bases with no gene match: 21. The CDR3 sequence is 18 residues long. The germline V gene has CDR1 LGHNA and CDR2 YNFKEQ. CDR3 coding DNA: TGTGCCAGCAGCCAATACCAGGATGACAGGGCCTTAAGGAATAGCTACACCTTC. Protein product: CASSQYQDDRALRNSYTF.

Comments on this clone: Other nucleotide sequences from this sample produce the same CDR3. The chain couples TRBV27 to TRBJ2-7; D possibly corresponds to TRBD2 (5 bases). Trimming removed 3 bases at V and 4 bases at J, with 10 bases between. The CDR3 is made up of 13 amino acids. Germline assignment: CDR1 MNHEY and CDR2 SMNVEV (reference sequence). CDR3 region: CASSFGDRYEQYF. Written as DNA, the CDR3 is TGTGCCAGCAGTTTCGGGGATAGGTACGAGCAGTACTTC.

The chain carries TRBV5-1 and TRBJ1-1; 9 bases fit TRBD1. This CDR3 spans 16 amino acids. Germline assignment: CDR1 SGHRS and CDR2 YFSETQ. The V gene end was trimmed by 4 bases and the J gene end by 4 bases; junction bases not matched to a gene: 11. CDR3 region: CASSQRTGVDGTEAFF. Written as DNA, the CDR3 is TGCGCCAGCAGCCAAAGGACAGGGGTTGATGGCACTGAAGCTTTCTTT.

V usage is TRBV19 and J usage is TRBJ2-5, with TRBD1 identical over 8 bases. The CDR3 extends over 14 amino acids. CDR1 is LNHDA and CDR2 is SQIVND in the germline V gene (reference sequence). The J segment lost 5 bases and the V segment lost 8 bases, leaving 10 bases of the junction unmatched. The CDR3 loop reads CASSQGDSRETQYF. The CDR3 DNA reads as TGTGCCAGTTCACAGGGGGATTCTAGGGAGACCCAGTACTTC.

Of note for this clone: The sample has other DNA sequences that encode this CDR3 too. CDR3 amino acids: CASSLGGNTEAFF. The CDR3 DNA is TGTGCCAGCAGCTTAGGCGGGAACACTGAAGCTTTCTTT. The chain employs TRBV11-2 and TRBJ1-1, with unresolved D. There are 13 residues in the CDR3. The germline V and J ends were trimmed by 1 base and 1 base, with 4 bases remaining between them. CDR1 and CDR2 (germline): SGHAT, FQNNGV.

This rearrangement joins TRBV6-1 to TRBJ1-1, with 7 bases lining up with TRBD1. CDR3 length equals 14 residues. Germline lookup yields CDR1 MNHNS and CDR2 SASEGT. The ends lost 6 bases at V and 1 base at J; junction bases unmatched: 5. DNA for the CDR3: TGTGCCAGCAGGGGGGGACAGACGAACACTGAAGCTTTCTTT. Translating it yields CASRGGQTNTEAFF.

The chain combines TRBV28 with TRBJ1-6, with 8 bases matching TRBD1. V dropped 0 bases and J dropped 5; count of bases not matched to a gene: 0. This CDR3 comprises 15 residues. The germline CDR1 and CDR2 sequences are MDHEN and SYDVKM. The CDR3 nucleotides read TGTGCCAGCAGTTTATGGACAGGGGATAATTCACCCCTCCACTTT. It encodes CASSLWTGDNSPLHF. Filled out from reference TRBV28 and TRBJ1-6, the complete variable domain reads DVKVTQSSRYLVKRTGEKVFLECVQDMDHENMFWYRQDPGLGLRLIYFSYDVKMKEKGDIPEGYSVSREKKERFSLILESASTNQTSMYLCASSLWTGDNSPLHFGNGTRLTVT.

The rearrangement joins TRBV2 to TRBJ2-5, with 7 nucleotides matching TRBD1. CDR1 SNHLY and CDR2 FYNNEI come from the germline V gene. This CDR3 comprises 13 residues. The junction had 6 bases not matched to a gene; V was cut back by 6 bases and J by 5 bases. The CDR3 DNA is TGTGCCAGCAGACCACAGGGGCGGGAGACCCAGTACTTC. It encodes CASRPQGRETQYF.

This chain links TRBV19 with TRBJ2-3; TRBD2 might be the D (5 bases). Trimming cost V 5 bases and J 5 bases, with 23 bases left between them. Germline CDR1 and CDR2: LNHDA and SQIVND (reference sequence). The CDR3 runs 17 residues. The CDR3 sequence: CASSPEGAVGQRDTQYF. The DNA for the CDR3 is TGTGCCAGTAGTCCCGAGGGAGCAGTTGGTCAAAGAGATACGCAGTATTTT.

The J gene is TRBJ1-1, the V gene TRBV7-2; D uncertain. The CDR3 runs to 13 residues. V gave up 1 base and J gave up 7 bases, with 10 bases separating them. CDR1 SGHTA and CDR2 FQGNSA come from the germline V gene. This CDR3 reads CASSLVQAGEAFF. CDR3 DNA: TGTGCCAGCAGCTTAGTTCAGGCCGGTGAAGCTTTCTTT.

This sequence joins TRBV7-2 and TRBJ2-2, with 9 bases lining up with TRBD1. Per germline, CDR1 SGHTA and CDR2 FQGNSA. Trimming removed 5 bases from V and 3 bases from J; junction bases left unmatched: 13. This CDR3 region has 18 residues. The CDR3 protein is CASSDVRGTGLYTGELFF. As DNA, the CDR3 is TGTGCCAGCAGCGACGTGCGTGGGACAGGGCTATACACCGGGGAGCTGTTTTTT.

CDR3 residues: CASTPGGINYEQYF. The CDR3 region has the DNA TGTGCCAGCACCCCGGGGGGGATCAACTACGAGCAGTACTTC. The chain joins TRBV28 to TRBJ2-7; 8 nucleotides align to TRBD2. V shed 7 bases, J shed 3 bases, and the junction held 8 bases outside the gene matches. This CDR3 comprises 14 residues. Germline assignment: CDR1 MDHEN and CDR2 SYDVKM.

Only one count was recorded for this clone. The rearrangement uses TRBV28 and TRBJ1-1, with TRBD1 as a possible D gene (5 bases). The CDR3 is made up of 14 amino acids. Trimming took off 6 bases at V and 1 base at J, with 12 bases between the two ends. Germline values: CDR1 MDHEN, CDR2 SYDVKM. DNA for the CDR3: TGTGCCAGCAGCCGGGGAGGGGCGAACACTGAAGCTTTCTTT. Its protein product is CASSRGGANTEAFF.

V gene TRBV19 combines with J gene TRBJ1-5; D gene uncertain. Trimming took off 6 bases at V and 0 bases at J, with 9 bases between the two ends. Germline CDR1 and CDR2: LNHDA and SQIVND (reference sequence). The CDR3 consists of 14 residues. The DNA for the CDR3 is TGTGCCAGTAGGCCCCGGGATAGCAATCAGCCCCAGCATTTT. It translates to CASRPRDSNQPQHF.

V and J are TRBV6-6 and TRBJ2-2, with TRBD1 matching 7 bases. Trimming cost V 4 bases and J 6 bases; bases outside gene matches: 8. CDR3 length: 15 amino acids. Germline V gene data show CDR1 as MNHNY and CDR2 as SVGAGI (reference sequence). CDR3 bases: TGTGCCAGCAGTTCCAGACAGGGCAAAGCCGGGGAGCTGTTTTTT. Protein sequence: CASSSRQGKAGELFF.

The chain links TRBV18 to TRBJ2-7; 12 bases align to TRBD2. This CDR3 spans 16 amino acids. CDR1 is KGHSH, CDR2 LQKENI, per germline. The V and J ends lost 5 bases and 0 bases, in that order; junction bases with no gene match: 5. The CDR3 sequence: CASSAGLAGGSYEQYF. The CDR3 nucleotides read TGTGCCAGCTCAGCGGGACTAGCGGGTGGCTCCTACGAGCAGTACTTC.

J is TRBJ1-2 and V is TRBV10-3; D may be TRBD1 (6 bases). Germline V gene data show CDR1 as ENHRY and CDR2 as SYGVKD. Trimming pared 7 bases from V and 3 bases from J, leaving 12 bases between. There are 13 residues in the CDR3. The CDR3 protein is CAINDRTDYGYTF. The CDR3 coding sequence is TGTGCCATCAACGACAGGACAGACTATGGCTACACCTTC.

V and J are TRBV5-5 and TRBJ2-1; 9 bases are shared with TRBD2. There are 14 residues in the CDR3. V gave up 7 bases and J gave up 0 bases; unmatched junction bases: 2. Germline V gene data show CDR1 as SGHKS and CDR2 as YYEKEE (reference sequence). This CDR3 is CASRTSDSYNEQFF. DNA of the CDR3: TGTGCCAGCCGGACTAGCGACTCCTACAATGAGCAGTTCTTC.

This chain connects TRBV5-8 to TRBJ2-5, with 7 positions matching TRBD1. The length of the CDR3 is 13 residues. Germline lookup yields CDR1 SGHTS and CDR2 YDEGEE. V lost 0 bases and J lost 5; bases outside the gene matches: 1. The CDR3 sequence: CASSLGRGETQYF. The DNA for the CDR3 is TGTGCCAGCAGCTTGGGCAGGGGGGAGACCCAGTACTTC. The entire variable domain, with the rest obtained from reference TRBV5-8 and TRBJ2-5, is as follows: EAGVTQSPTHLIKTRGQQATLRCSPISGHTSVYWYQQALGLGLQFLLWYDEGEERNRGNFPPRFSGRQFPNYSSELNVNALELEDSALYLCASSLGRGETQYFGPGTRLLVL.

This chain links TRBV5-4 with TRBJ1-3, with TRBD1 matching 9 bases. V shed 0 bases, J shed 4 bases, and the junction held 5 bases outside the gene matches. The CDR3 runs to 16 residues. Germline V lookup: CDR1 SGHNT, CDR2 YYREEE (reference sequence). CDR3: CASSLDRDRVGNTIYF. The CDR3 DNA reads as TGTGCCAGCAGCTTGGACCGGGACAGGGTCGGAAACACCATATATTTT.

J is TRBJ1-5 and V is TRBV18, with no clear D. The CDR3 extends over 14 amino acids. The germline V gene encodes CDR1 KGHSH and CDR2 LQKENI. Trimming removed 2 bases from V and 2 bases from J, with 7 bases in between. CDR3 DNA: TGTGCCAGCTCACCAGTGCGGGGCAATCAGCCCCAGCATTTT. Translating gives CASSPVRGNQPQHF.

The CDR3 loop reads CASTRGVYQETQYF. The CDR3 DNA is TGTGCCAGCACCCGGGGGGTATACCAAGAGACCCAGTACTTC. V and J are TRBV6-6 and TRBJ2-5; 7 nucleotides agree with TRBD2. The germline gives CDR1 MNHNY, CDR2 SVGAGI (reference sequence). V was pared by 7 bases and J by 0 bases, with 5 bases of the junction left unmatched. The CDR3 is 14 amino acids.

A few counts support this clone. The V and J genes are TRBV7-9 and TRBJ1-3; D gene uncertain. Trimming stripped 3 bases from V and 9 bases from J, with 21 bases between. The CDR3 contains 16 residues. Germline V gives CDR1 SEHNR, CDR2 FQNEAQ (reference sequence). The CDR3 nucleotides read TGTGCCAGCAGCTTCCCCGACGGAGACGCGGGTGTCACCATATATTTT. Protein product: CASSFPDGDAGVTIYF.